One TCR beta chain is described in this entry. Assay used: immunoSEQ multiplex PCR; TCRdb lists only in-frame clones, some missing. The table has around 700,000 clones, 92% seen once. The data derive from a study of shared clonotypes between healthy human individuals. Study details: Per donor, three plates held CD4 naive cells, three held CD4 memory, two held CD8 naive and one held CD8 memory.

Naive CD8 cells lacked CD45RO and underwent positive selection for CCR7, leaving out terminally differentiated effector memory CD45RA+ cells. V was trimmed by 1 base and J by 2 bases, leaving 10 bases between them. The CDR3 runs 14 residues. The germline CDR1 and CDR2 sequences are SGDLS and YYNGEE. The sample consisted of naive CD8+ T cells sorted from blood. This chain connects TRBV9 to TRBJ2-7; D possibly uses TRBD1 or TRBD2 (5 bases each). The receptor was isolated from a man aged 25-40 years in good health. The CDR3 region has the DNA TGTGCCAGCAGCGTATATGGGGACCCCTACGAGCAGTACTTC. Translation: CASSVYGDPYEQYF.